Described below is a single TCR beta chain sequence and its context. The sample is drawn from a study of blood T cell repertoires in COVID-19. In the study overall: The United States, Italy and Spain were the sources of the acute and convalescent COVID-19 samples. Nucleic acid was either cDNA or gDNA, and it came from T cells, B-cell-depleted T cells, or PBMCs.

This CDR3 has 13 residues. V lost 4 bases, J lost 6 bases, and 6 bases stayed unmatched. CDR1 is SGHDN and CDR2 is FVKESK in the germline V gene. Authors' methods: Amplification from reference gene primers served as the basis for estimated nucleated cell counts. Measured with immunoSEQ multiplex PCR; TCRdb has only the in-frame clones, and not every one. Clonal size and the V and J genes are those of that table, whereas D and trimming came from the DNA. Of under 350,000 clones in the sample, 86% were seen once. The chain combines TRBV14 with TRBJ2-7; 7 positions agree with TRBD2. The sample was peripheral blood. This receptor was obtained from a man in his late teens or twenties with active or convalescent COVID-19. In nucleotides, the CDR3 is TGTGCCAGCAGCCTGACTAGCTCGGGCGAGCAGTACTTC. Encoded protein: CASSLTSSGEQYF.